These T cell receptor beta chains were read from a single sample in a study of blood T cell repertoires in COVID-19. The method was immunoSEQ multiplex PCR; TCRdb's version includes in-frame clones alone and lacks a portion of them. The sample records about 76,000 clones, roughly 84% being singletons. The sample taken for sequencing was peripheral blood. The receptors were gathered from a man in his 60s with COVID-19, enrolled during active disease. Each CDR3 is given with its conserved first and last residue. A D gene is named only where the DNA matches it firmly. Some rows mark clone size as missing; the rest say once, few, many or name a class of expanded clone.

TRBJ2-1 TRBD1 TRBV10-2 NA CASSEGQGNEQFF TGCGCCAGCAGTGAGGGACAGGGGAATGAGCAGTTCTTC
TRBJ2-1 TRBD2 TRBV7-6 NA CASSLMSGTYNEQFF TGTGCCAGCAGCTTAATGAGCGGGACGTACAATGAGCAGTTCTTC
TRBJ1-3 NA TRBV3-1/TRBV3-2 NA CASSQGSGNTIYF TGTGCCAGCAGCCAGGGCAGTGGAAACACCATATATTTT
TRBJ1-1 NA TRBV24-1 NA CATSDDTRGDTEAFF TGTGCCACCAGTGATGATACTCGGGGGGACACTGAAGCTTTCTTT
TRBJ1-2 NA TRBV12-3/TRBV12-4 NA CASSLGQYYGYTF TGTGCCAGCAGCCTCGGACAGTATTATGGCTACACCTTC
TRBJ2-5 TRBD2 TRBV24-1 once CATSEAGDSATQYF TGTGCCACCAGTGAAGCGGGGGATTCGGCGACCCAGTACTTC
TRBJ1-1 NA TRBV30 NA CAWGLNTEAFF TGTGCCTGGGGCTTAAACACTGAAGCTTTCTTT
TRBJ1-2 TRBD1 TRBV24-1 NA CARVGQGEQTSYGYTF TGTGCCAGGGTCGGGCAGGGGGAGCAAACTTCCTATGGCTACACCTTC
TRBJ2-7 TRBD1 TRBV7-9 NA CASSLEDRREQYF TGTGCCAGCAGCTTAGAGGACAGGCGCGAGCAGTACTTC
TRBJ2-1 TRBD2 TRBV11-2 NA CASSLVSGRAVREQFF TGTGCCAGCAGCTTAGTTAGCGGGAGGGCCGTTCGGGAGCAGTTCTTC
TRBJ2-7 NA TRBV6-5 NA CASSYSGQLGSYEQYF TGTGCCAGCAGTTACTCTGGACAGTTGGGGTCCTACGAGCAGTACTTC
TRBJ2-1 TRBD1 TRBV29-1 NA CSTGVLNEQFF TGCAGTACAGGGGTCCTCAATGAGCAGTTCTTC
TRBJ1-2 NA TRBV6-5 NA CASSDPGTRGYTF TGTGCCAGCAGCGACCCGGGTACGAGGGGCTACACCTTC
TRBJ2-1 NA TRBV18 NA CASSPTSGNEQFF TGTGCCAGCTCACCAACTTCGGGAAATGAGCAGTTCTTC
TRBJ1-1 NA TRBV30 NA CAWSGGGEGAFF TGTGCCTGGAGTGGCGGAGGGGAAGGGGCTTTCTTT
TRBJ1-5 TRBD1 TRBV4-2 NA CASSQTGDNQPQHF TGTGCCAGCAGCCAAACAGGGGACAATCAGCCCCAGCATTTT
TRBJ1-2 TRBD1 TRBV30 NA CAWSVGQGTNNYGYTF TGTGCCTGGAGTGTCGGACAGGGCACCAATAACTATGGCTACACCTTC
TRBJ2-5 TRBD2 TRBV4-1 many CASSRAGATLYF TGCGCCAGCAGCAGAGCGGGGGCAACTTTATACTTC
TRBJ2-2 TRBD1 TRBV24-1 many CATRGQVPPGELFF TGTGCCACCAGAGGACAGGTTCCCCCCGGGGAGCTGTTTTTT
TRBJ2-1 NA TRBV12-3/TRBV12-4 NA CASSPLGPGEQFF TGTGCCAGCAGCCCACTAGGGCCGGGGGAGCAGTTCTTC
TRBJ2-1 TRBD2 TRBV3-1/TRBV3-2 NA CASSQTRTSGGVYNEQFF TGTGCCAGCAGCCAGACGAGGACTAGCGGGGGGGTATACAATGAGCAGTTCTTC
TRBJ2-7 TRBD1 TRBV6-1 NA CASSGDRGPILLVEQYF TGTGCCAGCAGTGGGGACAGGGGCCCCATCCTTTTGGTCGAGCAGTACTTC
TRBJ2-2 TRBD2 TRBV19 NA CASHTSGLTGELFF TGTGCCAGTCATACTAGCGGGCTTACCGGGGAGCTGTTTTTT
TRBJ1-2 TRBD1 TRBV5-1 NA CASSLGDRSYGYTF TGCGCCAGCAGCTTGGGGGACAGGTCCTATGGCTACACCTTC
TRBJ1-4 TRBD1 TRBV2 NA CASTPRGQINEKLFF TGTGCCAGCACTCCAAGGGGACAGATTAATGAAAAACTGTTTTTT
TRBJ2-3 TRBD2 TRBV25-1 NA CASSALGAAGEPTDTQYF TGTGCCAGCAGTGCCCTAGGGGCAGCGGGAGAACCCACAGATACGCAGTATTTT
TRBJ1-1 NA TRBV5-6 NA CASSFWGSREAFF TGTGCCAGCAGCTTTTGGGGCAGTAGAGAAGCTTTCTTT
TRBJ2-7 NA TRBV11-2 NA CASSFLQDFEQYF TGTGCCAGCAGCTTCCTCCAGGACTTCGAGCAGTACTTC
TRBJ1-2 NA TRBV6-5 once CASSRTQGNYGYTF TGTGCCAGCAGTCGAACTCAGGGAAACTATGGCTACACCTTC
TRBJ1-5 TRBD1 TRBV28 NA CASATGALSNQPQHF TGTGCCAGCGCAACAGGGGCCTTATCAAATCAGCCCCAGCATTTT
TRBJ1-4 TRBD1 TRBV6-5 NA CASSYSAGDSEKLFF TGTGCCAGCAGTTACTCGGCAGGGGACAGCGAAAAACTGTTTTTT
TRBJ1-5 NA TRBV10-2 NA CARPGEYQPQHF TGCGCCAGACCCGGTGAATATCAGCCCCAGCATTTT
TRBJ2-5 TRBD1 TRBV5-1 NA CASSRGQPQETQYF TGCGCCAGCAGCAGGGGACAGCCCCAAGAGACCCAGTACTTC
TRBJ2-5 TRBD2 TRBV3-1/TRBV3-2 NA CASSGTSGGQETQYF TGTGCCAGCAGCGGGACTAGCGGGGGGCAAGAGACCCAGTACTTC
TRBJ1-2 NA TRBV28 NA CASSYGEGYGYTF TGTGCCAGCAGTTACGGGGAGGGGTATGGCTACACCTTC
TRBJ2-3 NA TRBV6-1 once CASSERNGGTDTQYF TGTGCCAGCAGTGAACGGAACGGGGGTACAGATACGCAGTATTTT
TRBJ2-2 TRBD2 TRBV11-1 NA CASVLAGLANTGELFF TGTGCCAGCGTACTAGCGGGGCTCGCGAACACCGGGGAGCTGTTTTTT
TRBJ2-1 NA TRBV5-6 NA CASSYGQPYNEQFF TGTGCCAGCAGCTATGGACAGCCATACAATGAGCAGTTCTTC
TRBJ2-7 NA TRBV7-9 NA CASSLTLQGYEQYF TGTGCCAGCAGCCTCACATTACAGGGCTACGAGCAGTACTTC
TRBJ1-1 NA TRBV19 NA CASTLGQGNTEAFF TGTGCCAGTACCCTGGGACAAGGGAACACTGAAGCTTTCTTT
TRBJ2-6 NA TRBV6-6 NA CASSTGVMGANVLTF TGTGCCAGCAGTACCGGGGTGATGGGGGCCAACGTCCTGACTTTC
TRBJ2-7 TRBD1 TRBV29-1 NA CSVRGLEDEQYF TGCAGCGTCAGGGGGCTGGAGGACGAGCAGTACTTC
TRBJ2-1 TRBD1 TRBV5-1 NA CASSLGGQSYNEQFF TGCGCCAGCAGCTTGGGGGGACAGAGTTACAATGAGCAGTTCTTC
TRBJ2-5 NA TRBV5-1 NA CASFDLGETQYF TGCGCCAGCTTTGATCTCGGAGAGACCCAGTACTTC
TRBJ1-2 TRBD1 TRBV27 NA CASSWGQGSYGYTF TGTGCCAGCAGTTGGGGACAGGGCAGCTATGGCTACACCTTC
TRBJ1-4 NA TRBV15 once CATRAVNEKLFF TGTGCCACCAGGGCCGTGAATGAAAAACTGTTTTTT
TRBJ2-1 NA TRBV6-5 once CASNFGQYNEQFF TGTGCCAGCAACTTTGGACAGTACAATGAGCAGTTCTTC
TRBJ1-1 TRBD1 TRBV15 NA CATSTWDRPNTEAFF TGTGCCACCAGCACCTGGGACAGGCCGAACACTGAAGCTTTCTTT